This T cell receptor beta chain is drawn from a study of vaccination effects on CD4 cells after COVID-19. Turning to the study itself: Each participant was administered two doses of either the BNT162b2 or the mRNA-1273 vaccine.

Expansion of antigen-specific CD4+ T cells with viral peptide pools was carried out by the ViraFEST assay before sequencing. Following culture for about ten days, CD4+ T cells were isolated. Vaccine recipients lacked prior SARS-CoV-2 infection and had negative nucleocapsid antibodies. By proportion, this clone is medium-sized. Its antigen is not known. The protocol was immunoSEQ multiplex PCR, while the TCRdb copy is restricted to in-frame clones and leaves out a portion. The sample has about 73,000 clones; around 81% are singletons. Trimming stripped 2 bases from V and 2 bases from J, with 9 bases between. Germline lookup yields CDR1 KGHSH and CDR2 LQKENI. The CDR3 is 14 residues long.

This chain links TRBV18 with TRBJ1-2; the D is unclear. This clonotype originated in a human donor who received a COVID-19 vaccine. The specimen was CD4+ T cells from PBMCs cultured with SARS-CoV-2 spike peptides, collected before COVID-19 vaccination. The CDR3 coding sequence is TGTGCCAGCTCACCAACACTCCAGAACTATGGCTACACCTTC. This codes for CASSPTLQNYGYTF.